A single TCR beta chain is shown here with its context. Antigen: not known. The data originate from a study of graft-versus-host responses after intestinal transplantation. Assay used: immunoSEQ multiplex PCR; TCRdb lists only in-frame clones, some missing. The sample has roughly 110,000 clones; more than 85% are singletons. This TCR was sampled from a human donor who was the organ donor for an intestinal transplant. This specimen was unstimulated CD8+ T cells sorted from spleen or lymph node cells, taken before transplant.

The DNA for the CDR3 is TGCGCCAGCAGCCAAGGGGGGGGCGGCTATGGCTACACCTTC. It translates to CASSQGGGGYGYTF. The chain employs TRBV4-1 and TRBJ1-2, with a possible D match to TRBD1 (6 bases). The CDR3 loop spans 14 amino acids. Trimming stripped 1 base from V and 4 bases from J, with 10 bases between. Germline V CDR1 and CDR2: MGHRA, YSYEKL.